These 26 T cell receptor beta chains were sequenced from one sample in a study of shared clonotypes between healthy human individuals. The protocol was immunoSEQ multiplex PCR, while the TCRdb copy is restricted to in-frame clones and leaves out a portion. The sample gives approximately 500,000 clones, 90% to 96% of which show up once; less than 0.06% is in the top ten. Sequences were obtained from naive CD4+ T cells sorted from blood. The sample's subset: CD45RA+ positively selected. The source is a woman aged 25 to 39 in good health.

The chain employs TRBV19 and TRBJ1-2; 12 positions agree with TRBD1. This CDR3 comprises 16 residues. CDR1 and CDR2 from the germline V gene are LNHDA and SQIVND (reference sequence). Trimming removed 4 bases from V and 9 bases from J; junction bases left unmatched: 12. In DNA form, the CDR3 reads TGTGCCAGTAGTAGGGGACAGGGGGCGCGATCCTCTAGCTACACCTTC. It yields the protein CASSRGQGARSSSYTF.

The chain employs TRBV5-1 and TRBJ1-1, with no clear D. The CDR3 has 14 amino acids. Germline CDR1 is SGHRS and CDR2 is YFSETQ. Trimming cost V 1 base and J 1 base, with 8 bases left between them. Here the CDR3 DNA reads TGCGCCAGCAGCTTGATGGCCGGGAACACTGAAGCTTTCTTT. It is translated as CASSLMAGNTEAFF.

The V and J genes are TRBV2 and TRBJ1-2; 9 nucleotides align to TRBD1. The CDR3 spans 14 residues. Looked up from germline, CDR1 is SNHLY and CDR2 is FYNNEI. With 4 bases clipped from V and 7 bases from J, the junction kept 7 bases outside the gene matches. In nucleotides, the CDR3 is TGTGCCAGCAGTGGGGACAGGGAGGTCTCTGGCTACACCTTC. It encodes CASSGDREVSGYTF.

This chain joins TRBV11-3 and TRBJ2-7; 7 bases match TRBD1. Trimming cost V 4 bases and J 0 bases; bases outside gene matches: 0. CDR3 length: 13 amino acids. Germline-derived CDR1 and CDR2 are SGHNT and YENEEA. The CDR3 nucleotides are TGTGCCAGCAGCTGGGACAGCTCCTACGAGCAGTACTTC. The encoded protein is CASSWDSSYEQYF. The variable domain in full, with the rest retrieved from reference TRBV11-3 and TRBJ2-7, is EAGVVQSPRYKIIEKKQPVAFWCNPISGHNTLYWYLQNLGQGPELLIRYENEEAVDDSQLPKDRFSAERLKGVDSTLKIQPAELGDSAVYLCASSWDSSYEQYFGPGTRLTVT.

V is TRBV7-9 and J is TRBJ2-5; tentatively, D is TRBD1 (8 bases). From germline, CDR1 is SEHNR and CDR2 FQNEAQ (reference sequence). The CDR3 has 17 residues. Deletions cut 3 bases from V and 3 bases from J, with 20 bases between. CDR3 DNA: TGTGCCAGCAGCTTTTTTCGTGGACAGGGAGGGAAAGAGACCCAGTACTTC. Translating gives CASSFFRGQGGKETQYF.

CDR3 DNA: TGCGCCAGCAGCCATAGTCCCGCTCGGGGAAAAGAGACCCAGTACTTC. Its translation is CASSHSPARGKETQYF. The genes are TRBV4-1 and TRBJ2-5; a weak D match, TRBD2 (5 bases). CDR1 is MGHRA, CDR2 YSYEKL, per germline. The CDR3 consists of 16 residues. V was clipped by 3 bases and J by 3 bases, with 17 bases between them.

CDR3 DNA sequence: TGCGCCAGCAGCAAACAGTTGGGGGAGACCCAGTACTTC. Its protein product is CASSKQLGETQYF. This rearrangement joins TRBV5-1 to TRBJ2-5; D is unresolved. The V and J ends lost 4 bases and 5 bases respectively, with 12 bases between them. This CDR3 comprises 13 residues. Germline V lookup: CDR1 SGHRS, CDR2 YFSETQ.

The V gene is TRBV29-1, the J gene TRBJ2-7; 8 positions agree with TRBD1. The germline V gene has CDR1 SQVTM and CDR2 ANQGSEA. After removal of 5 bases from V and 6 bases from J, the junction contained 6 bases not matched to a gene. The CDR3 sequence is 12 residues long. The CDR3 loop is CSVTDRVGEQYF. The CDR3 nucleotides are TGCAGCGTTACGGACAGGGTCGGCGAGCAGTACTTC.

This sequence joins TRBV28 and TRBJ1-4, with 11 bases identical to TRBD1. With V trimmed by 5 bases and J by 7 bases, 3 bases remained unmatched. CDR1 MDHEN and CDR2 SYDVKM come from the germline V gene. The CDR3 loop spans 14 amino acids. DNA of the CDR3: TGTGCCAGCAGTGCCGGGACAGGGGGTGAAAAACTGTTTTTT. It translates to CASSAGTGGEKLFF.

The V and J genes are TRBV11-2 and TRBJ2-5; 9 nucleotides match TRBD1. The CDR3 is 12 amino acids. In germline, CDR1 is SGHAT, CDR2 FQNNGV. V lost 5 bases and J lost 9; bases outside the gene matches: 4. In nucleotides, the CDR3 is TGTGCCAGCAGCGGACAGGGGTGGGCCCAGTACTTC. This encodes CASSGQGWAQYF.

This chain uses TRBV25-1 with TRBJ2-7; 7 positions agree with TRBD1. This CDR3 region has 15 residues. V lost 6 bases, J lost 0 bases, and 8 bases stayed unmatched. The germline V gene encodes CDR1 MGHDK and CDR2 SYGVNS. CDR3 protein: CASSEPGQSSYEQYF. CDR3 DNA: TGTGCCAGCAGCGAACCGGGACAGAGCTCCTACGAGCAGTACTTC.

The V and J genes are TRBV5-6 and TRBJ2-7; TRBD1 matches at 9 bases. The CDR3 spans 16 residues. Per the germline V gene, CDR1 is SGHDT and CDR2 is YYEEEE. V trimming: 4 bases; J trimming: 3 bases; junction bases outside the gene matches: 11. CDR3 nucleotides: TGTGCCAGCAGCAACCCGCTCGGGACAGGGCGCTACGAGCAGTACTTC. As protein: CASSNPLGTGRYEQYF.

The genes are TRBV5-4 and TRBJ2-7; the D call may be TRBD1 or TRBD2 (5 bases each). Between the trimmed V and J ends, which lost 2 bases and 0 bases, there was a span of 15 bases. There are 16 residues in the CDR3. Germline CDR1 SGHNT, CDR2 YYREEE (reference sequence). DNA of the CDR3: TGTGCCAGCAGCTTAGTGGTGGGGGTCCCCTCCTACGAGCAGTACTTC. This codes for CASSLVVGVPSYEQYF.

The chain links TRBV7-6 to TRBJ1-6; no firm D call. CDR1 is SGHVS, CDR2 FNYEAQ, per germline. V was pared by 5 bases and J by 7 bases, with 9 bases between. This CDR3 is built from 13 residues. The CDR3 reads CASSQFDNSPLHF. CDR3 in DNA: TGTGCCAGCAGCCAATTCGACAATTCACCCCTCCACTTT.

V gene TRBV28 combines with J gene TRBJ2-1, with D perhaps TRBD1 (6 bases). Germline V gene lookup returns CDR1 MDHEN and CDR2 SYDVKM. Trimming shortened V by 4 bases and J by 4 bases, and 17 bases separated the two germline ends. The CDR3 is made up of 16 amino acids. Written as DNA, the CDR3 is TGTGCCAGCAGTTCGTCCATGGGGACACTGTACAATGAGCAGTTCTTC. Translated, it gives CASSSSMGTLYNEQFF. The full variable domain, with the rest looked up from reference TRBV28 and TRBJ2-1, is DVKVTQSSRYLVKRTGEKVFLECVQDMDHENMFWYRQDPGLGLRLIYFSYDVKMKEKGDIPEGYSVSREKKERFSLILESASTNQTSMYLCASSSSMGTLYNEQFFGPGTRLTVL.

The chain uses TRBV27 and TRBJ2-3; 10 bases line up with TRBD1. Germline CDR1 is MNHEY and CDR2 is SMNVEV (reference sequence). The CDR3 spans 19 residues. Trimming removed 0 bases from V and 2 bases from J; junction bases left unmatched: 11. CDR3 sequence: CASSLSYRDRGWDTDTQYF. The CDR3 DNA follows: TGTGCCAGCAGTTTATCTTATCGGGACAGGGGCTGGGACACAGATACGCAGTATTTT.

This chain links TRBV28 with TRBJ2-7; D may correspond to TRBD1 or TRBD2 (5 bases each). Germline CDR1 MDHEN, CDR2 SYDVKM. Trimming cost V 6 bases and J 6 bases, with 15 bases left between them. CDR3 length equals 13 residues. The CDR3 here is CASSPGAGREQYF. Here the CDR3 DNA reads TGTGCCAGCAGCCCCGGGGCAGGACGCGAGCAGTACTTC.

The chain couples TRBV6-5 to TRBJ1-1; the match to TRBD1 covers 8 bases. The junction had 9 bases not matched to a gene; V was cut back by 5 bases and J by 4 bases. Looked up from germline, CDR1 is MNHEY and CDR2 is SVGAGI. CDR3 size: 15 residues. The CDR3 bases are TGTGCCAGCAGTCCAACGACAGGGGCGGCCACTGAAGCTTTCTTT. Amino acids: CASSPTTGAATEAFF.

The V gene is TRBV5-1, the J gene TRBJ2-7; D gene uncertain. Trimming removed 4 bases at V and 0 bases at J, with 11 bases between. Germline V CDR1 and CDR2: SGHRS, YFSETQ. The CDR3 is 14 amino acids. The CDR3 loop is CASSDTPSSYEQYF. Here the CDR3 DNA reads TGCGCCAGCAGCGACACTCCAAGCTCCTACGAGCAGTACTTC.

A remark on this clone: Other DNA sequences in the sample encode the same CDR3. The chain is built from TRBV7-9 and TRBJ1-1; D is uncertain. V lost 3 bases to trimming and J lost 1 base, with 6 bases between them. The CDR3 covers 13 residues. Germline V gene lookup returns CDR1 SEHNR and CDR2 FQNEAQ (reference sequence). This CDR3 is CASSFGENTEAFF. As DNA, the CDR3 is TGTGCCAGCAGCTTCGGGGAGAACACTGAAGCTTTCTTT. The complete variable domain, with remaining parts taken from reference TRBV7-9 and TRBJ1-1, reads DTGVSQNPRHKITKRGQNVTFRCDPISEHNRLYWYRQTLGQGPEFLTYFQNEAQLEKSRLLSDRFSAERPKGSFSTLEIQRTEQGDSAMYLCASSFGENTEAFFGQGTRLTVV.

The chain couples TRBV2 to TRBJ2-5; TRBD2 is a possible D gene (5 bases). The DNA end favors TRBJ2-7, so the J call may be wrong. This CDR3 is 14 amino acids long. Germline V CDR1 and CDR2: SNHLY, FYNNEI. Here the CDR3 reads CASSIRTGLYEQYF. The CDR3 region has the DNA TGTGCCAGCAGTATCAGGACGGGGTTGTACGAGCAGTACTTC.

The CDR3 DNA reads TGTGCCAGCAGCCCTAGCTCTTGGGGCGGAGATACGCAGTATTTT. Its translation is CASSPSSWGGDTQYF. V gene TRBV7-9 combines with J gene TRBJ2-3; perhaps D is TRBD1 or TRBD2 (5 bases each). CDR1 SEHNR and CDR2 FQNEAQ come from the germline V gene (reference sequence). The CDR3 length is 15 residues. V was clipped by 5 bases and J by 5 bases, with 17 bases between them.

This clone has just one count. The rearrangement links TRBV5-4 to TRBJ2-5; perhaps D is TRBD1 or TRBD2 (6 bases each). The CDR3 spans 16 residues. Deletions cut 0 bases from V and 4 bases from J, with 16 bases between. Germline V gene lookup returns CDR1 SGHNT and CDR2 YYREEE (reference sequence). This CDR3 is CASSLVHGGLSETQYF. CDR3 nucleotides: TGTGCCAGCAGCTTGGTGCACGGGGGCCTTTCAGAGACCCAGTACTTC.

This clone was detected only once. This chain uses TRBV7-8 with TRBJ2-1; possibly TRBD1 or TRBD2 for D (6 bases each). The CDR3 runs to 16 residues. CDR1 is SGHVS and CDR2 is FQNEAQ in the germline V gene. V was trimmed by 5 bases and J by 6 bases, leaving 20 bases between them. The CDR3 protein is CASSPRRTGALNEQFF. The CDR3 DNA sequence: TGTGCCAGCAGCCCGCGGAGAACGGGGGCCCTCAATGAGCAGTTCTTC.

The V gene is TRBV4-1, the J gene TRBJ1-4; 10 bases map to TRBD1. CDR1 is MGHRA, CDR2 YSYEKL, per germline. J gave up 12 bases and V 2 bases, and 6 bases lay outside the gene matches. CDR3 size: 14 residues. CDR3 nucleotides: TGCGCCAGCAGCCAACAGGACAGGGGGAGGGAACTGTTTTTT. It translates to CASSQQDRGRELFF.

This chain uses TRBV4-1 with TRBJ2-7; possible D gene TRBD2, 6 bases. Per germline, CDR1 MGHRA and CDR2 YSYEKL. Deletions cut 0 bases from V and 0 bases from J, with 18 bases between. CDR3 length equals 18 residues. In DNA form, the CDR3 reads TGCGCCAGCAGCCAAGAAGCCAACCCTGGGGGGAGCTCCTACGAGCAGTACTTC. It specifies CASSQEANPGGSSYEQYF.